This note documents a single TCR beta chain sequence. Germline V gene lookup returns CDR1 SGHDT and CDR2 YYEEEE. The CDR3 consists of 13 residues. V was pared by 6 bases and J by 3 bases, with 12 bases between. These data originate in a study of blood T cell repertoires in COVID-19. On the study more broadly: Acute and convalescent COVID-19 samples came from the United States, Italy and Spain.

Produced via immunoSEQ multiplex PCR; TCRdb's table is partial and in-frame only. The data hold around 190,000 clones, with roughly four fifths observed a single time. The origin of this receptor is a woman aged 50 to 65 with acute or convalescent COVID-19. Material for sequencing was peripheral blood. The gene calls are TRBV5-6 and TRBJ1-1; possibly TRBD1 for D (5 bases). This chain's CDR3 is CASTLGGDTEAFF. CDR3 nucleotides: TGTGCCAGCACCCTCGGGGGGGACACTGAAGCTTTCTTT. Using reference TRBV5-6 and TRBJ1-1 for the parts outside the CDR3, the full variable domain is DAGVTQSPTHLIKTRGQQVTLRCSPKSGHDTVSWYQQALGQGPQFIFQYYEEEERQRGNFPDRFSGHQFPNYSSELNVNALLLGDSALYLCASTLGGDTEAFFGQGTRLTVV.